Each of the 23 T cell receptor beta chains below was sequenced from the same sample in a study of cytomegalovirus exposure and HLA in healthy donors. In the PCR, 60 Vbeta and 13 Jbeta primers were used. Here immunoSEQ multiplex PCR was the method, and the copy in TCRdb shows in-frame clones only, minus some. The repertoire holds about 130,000 clones, with around 77% as singletons. The sample consisted of PBMCs. These receptors came from a man aged 30 to 45 in good health.

The chain recombines TRBV13 with TRBJ2-7, with D hard to call. CDR1 and CDR2 (germline): PRHDT, FYEKMQ (reference sequence). This CDR3 is 14 amino acids long. Deletions cut 4 bases from V and 5 bases from J, with 15 bases between. CDR3 nucleotides: TGTGCCAGCAGCTCCCCTCGACTTGTCCACGAGCAGTACTTC. Amino acid sequence: CASSSPRLVHEQYF.

The rearrangement uses TRBV28 and TRBJ2-7, with a weak D call TRBD1 (5 bases). Trimming cost V 6 bases and J 9 bases, with 15 bases left between them. In germline, CDR1 is MDHEN, CDR2 SYDVKM. CDR3 length: 12 residues. DNA of the CDR3: TGTGCCAGCAGCAACCTCCCGCAGGGGCAGTACTTC. Translation: CASSNLPQGQYF.

The genes are TRBV7-9 and TRBJ2-2; 11 positions match TRBD2. Looked up from germline, CDR1 is SEHNR and CDR2 is FQNEAQ (reference sequence). V gave up 5 bases and J gave up 3 bases; unmatched junction bases: 5. The CDR3 consists of 16 residues. CDR3: CASSPTSGGHTGELFF. The CDR3 DNA reads TGTGCCAGCAGCCCCACTAGCGGGGGCCACACCGGGGAGCTGTTTTTT.

The J gene is TRBJ2-3, the V gene TRBV5-5; tentative D call: TRBD2 (6 bases). The germline V gene has CDR1 SGHKS and CDR2 YYEKEE (reference sequence). This CDR3 has 14 amino acids. The V gene lost 1 base and the J gene lost 6 bases, with 12 bases spanning the gap. The DNA for the CDR3 is TGTGCCAGCAGCTTGAGCGCTAGCGAGGATACGCAGTATTTT. The encoded protein is CASSLSASEDTQYF.

The gene calls are TRBV7-6 and TRBJ1-5, with D tentatively TRBD1 (5 bases). The CDR3 loop spans 16 amino acids. Germline V gives CDR1 SGHVS, CDR2 FNYEAQ. The germline V and J ends were trimmed by 5 bases and 0 bases, with 14 bases remaining between them. CDR3 region: CASSPTGGDSNQPQHF. The DNA for the CDR3 is TGTGCCAGCAGCCCAACCGGGGGAGATAGCAATCAGCCCCAGCATTTT.

The chain has TRBV20-1 and TRBJ2-1, with D hard to call. The CDR3 spans 11 residues. The V end was cut by 4 bases, the J end by 7 bases, with 8 bases between. Germline values: CDR1 DFQATT, CDR2 SNEGSKA (reference sequence). CDR3 residues: CSANQRNEQFF. The CDR3 DNA is TGCAGTGCTAATCAACGGAATGAGCAGTTCTTC.

The chain couples TRBV28 to TRBJ2-7; the D gene is possibly TRBD1 (5 bases). Trimming shortened V by 5 bases and J by 6 bases, and 11 bases separated the two germline ends. This CDR3 is 12 amino acids long. Germline V gene sequence: CDR1 MDHEN, CDR2 SYDVKM. CDR3 nucleotide sequence: TGTGCCAGCAGTGTGGACATATCCGAGCAGTACTTC. As protein: CASSVDISEQYF. The full variable domain, with the rest looked up from reference TRBV28 and TRBJ2-7, is DVKVTQSSRYLVKRTGEKVFLECVQDMDHENMFWYRQDPGLGLRLIYFSYDVKMKEKGDIPEGYSVSREKKERFSLILESASTNQTSMYLCASSVDISEQYFGPGTRLTVT.

V usage is TRBV7-2 and J usage is TRBJ1-5; the match to TRBD1 covers 7 bases. V shed 5 bases, J shed 1 base, and the junction held 5 bases outside the gene matches. Germline V gene data show CDR1 as SGHTA and CDR2 as FQGNSA. The CDR3 totals 15 residues. This CDR3 is CASSPIRGSNQPQHF. The CDR3, as DNA: TGTGCCAGCAGCCCGATCAGGGGGAGCAATCAGCCCCAGCATTTT.

This rearrangement joins TRBV19 to TRBJ2-2; weak D call: TRBD2 (6 bases). Trimming took off 6 bases at V and 9 bases at J, with 14 bases between the two ends. Germline lookup yields CDR1 LNHDA and CDR2 SQIVND (reference sequence). The CDR3 consists of 13 residues. This chain's CDR3 is CASSPSSGRELFF. The CDR3 nucleotides are TGTGCCAGTAGCCCGAGTAGCGGCCGGGAGCTGTTTTTT.

The V and J genes are TRBV7-9 and TRBJ1-5; D unclear. Germline CDR1 and CDR2: SEHNR and FQNEAQ (reference sequence). This CDR3 comprises 14 residues. Trimming took 3 bases from V and 6 from J, leaving 12 bases between them. The CDR3 bases are TGTGCCAGCAGCTTTAACTCGCCCGGTCAGCCCCAGCATTTT. Translating gives CASSFNSPGQPQHF.

This chain links TRBV6-6 with TRBJ2-1; 9 nucleotides match TRBD2. This CDR3 region has 14 residues. Trimming removed 7 bases from V and 9 bases from J; junction bases left unmatched: 10. CDR1 MNHNY and CDR2 SVGAGI come from the germline V gene (reference sequence). In nucleotides, the CDR3 is TGTGCCAGCACCCTAGCGGGGAACCTCCTTGAGCAGTTCTTC. Translated, it gives CASTLAGNLLEQFF.

Note on this clone: Germline is not matched at one junction end, which may reflect a read error. This rearrangement joins TRBV7-9 to TRBJ2-7, with a possible D match to TRBD1 (6 bases). CDR1 is SEHNR and CDR2 is FQNEAQ in the germline V gene (reference sequence). The CDR3 has 16 residues. CDR3 DNA sequence: TGTTCCAGCAGCCCCCCCGACACGGACAGTCTTTACGAGCAGTACTTC. The encoded protein is CSSSPPDTDSLYEQYF.

This rearrangement joins TRBV30 to TRBJ2-1; 8 nucleotides match TRBD2. Germline V gene lookup returns CDR1 GTSNPN and CDR2 SVGIG (reference sequence). CDR3 size: 13 residues. With V trimmed by 4 bases and J by 7 bases, 6 bases remained unmatched. DNA of the CDR3: TGTGCCTGGAATCCCGGGACTAGAAATGAGCAGTTCTTC. It is translated as CAWNPGTRNEQFF.

This rearrangement joins TRBV19 to TRBJ2-1; 9 bases align to TRBD2. After removal of 1 base from V and 9 bases from J, the junction contained 7 bases not matched to a gene. Germline-derived CDR1 and CDR2 are LNHDA and SQIVND (reference sequence). This CDR3 contains 15 residues. The CDR3 DNA follows: TGTGCCAGTAGTATAGCCCCTAGCGGGACGGGTGAGCAGTTCTTC. As protein: CASSIAPSGTGEQFF. The variable domain in full, completed from reference TRBV19 and TRBJ2-1, reads DGGITQSPKYLFRKEGQNVTLSCEQNLNHDAMYWYRQDPGQGLRLIYYSQIVNDFQKGDIAEGYSVSREKKESFPLTVTSAQKNPTAFYLCASSIAPSGTGEQFFGPGTRLTVL.

The V call is TRBV10-3, the J call TRBJ1-1; TRBD1 aligns across 8 bases. V was pared by 5 bases and J by 4 bases, with 9 bases of the junction left unmatched. There are 15 residues in the CDR3. Germline CDR1 ENHRY, CDR2 SYGVKD. CDR3 sequence (DNA): TGTGCCATCAGTAGCCGACAGGGGCGCGGCACTGAAGCTTTCTTT. Translating gives CAISSRQGRGTEAFF.

The chain combines TRBV10-3 with TRBJ1-2; D unclear. This CDR3 comprises 15 residues. The germline V gene encodes CDR1 ENHRY and CDR2 SYGVKD. Trimming left V 2 bases short and J 8 bases short, with 18 bases between. CDR3 loop: CAISEPLSHGGGYTF. In DNA, the CDR3 is TGTGCCATCAGTGAGCCCCTATCCCATGGAGGAGGCTACACCTTC.

The table lists this clone with a count of one. The chain recombines TRBV6-5 with TRBJ2-5; a weak D match, TRBD1 (5 bases). Germline V CDR1 and CDR2: MNHEY, SVGAGI. CDR3 length equals 11 residues. Trimming stripped 5 bases from V and 10 bases from J, with 11 bases between. Here the CDR3 reads CASSHGQIQYF. The CDR3 coding sequence is TGTGCCAGCAGTCACGGACAAATCCAGTACTTC.

Only a few counts were recorded for this clone. Compared with germline, one end of the junction differs, possibly owing to a read error. This sequence joins TRBV7-9 and TRBJ1-5; TRBD1 is a possible D gene (6 bases). CDR3 length equals 15 residues. Germline V gene sequence: CDR1 SEHNR, CDR2 FQNEAQ (reference sequence). CDR3 nucleotide sequence: TGTTCCAGCAGTTATTCTGCGGGGGCTGGGCAGCCCCAGCATTTT. Amino acid sequence: CSSSYSAGAGQPQHF.

This sequence joins TRBV9 and TRBJ2-1; possibly TRBD1 for D (6 bases). The CDR3 length is 14 residues. Trimming took 3 bases from V and 6 from J, leaving 13 bases between them. Looked up from germline, CDR1 is SGDLS and CDR2 is YYNGEE. The CDR3 sequence is CASSEGVGLNEQFF. CDR3 DNA: TGTGCCAGCAGCGAGGGGGTGGGCCTCAATGAGCAGTTCTTC.

Only a few counts were recorded for this clone. J is TRBJ2-3 and V is TRBV21-1; TRBD2 reflects the table's D call only, with no check against the DNA. TRBV21-1 represents a pseudogene. CDR3 length: 18 amino acids. DNA of the CDR3: TGTGCCAGCAGCAAAGATGGGGGGGCGTTAAAAGGGACAGATACGCAGTATTTT. It encodes CASSKDGGALKGTDTQYF.

The J gene is TRBJ2-2, the V gene TRBV28; TRBD2 might be the D (6 bases). Trimming took off 4 bases at V and 4 bases at J, with 13 bases between the two ends. CDR3 length equals 15 residues. Germline assignment: CDR1 MDHEN and CDR2 SYDVKM. The CDR3 sequence is CASSSTREPTGELFF. The CDR3 DNA follows: TGTGCCAGCAGTTCAACCCGGGAGCCCACCGGGGAGCTGTTTTTT.

The gene calls are TRBV28 and TRBJ2-5, with D perhaps matching TRBD1 (5 bases). The J call may be mistaken, given a closer DNA end match to TRBJ2-7. The CDR3 has 14 residues. Germline assignment: CDR1 MDHEN and CDR2 SYDVKM. The CDR3 region is CASSLPQTVHEQYF. CDR3 coding DNA: TGTGCCAGCAGTTTACCCCAGACAGTCCACGAGCAGTACTTC.

This clone occurred once. V and J are TRBV5-1 and TRBJ2-7, with 8 bases aligning to TRBD2. The CDR3 has 15 amino acids. Germline V gene lookup returns CDR1 SGHRS and CDR2 YFSETQ. J lost 0 bases, V lost 3 bases, and 5 bases had no gene match. The CDR3 here is CASSWTTSASYEQYF. The CDR3 region has the DNA TGCGCCAGCAGCTGGACGACTAGCGCCTCCTACGAGCAGTACTTC.